This T cell receptor beta chain emerged from a study of T-cell memory formation after mild COVID-19. Germline trimming cut 6 bases from V and 2 bases from J; bases unmatched to any gene: 8. Germline V CDR1 and CDR2: DFQATT, SNEGSKA (reference sequence). The CDR3 is 15 residues long. The table lists this clonotype with a few counts. No antigen is known for it. Findings and caveats of the study: CD4/CD8 balance held among clones contracting day 15 to 85, and later expanders leaned CD4+. Cross-reactive memory seemingly joined, as some responding clones were found in pre-infection memory.

cDNA libraries for TCR alpha and TCR beta, carrying sample barcodes and UMIs, came from 5'RACE with constant-segment primers. Each CDR3 protein is one row after TCRdb ran MiXCR on the 5' RACE reads. The table shows about 170,000 distinct CDR3 sequences, with over 10% occurring only once. The chain couples TRBV20-1 to TRBJ2-1, with 9 bases lining up with TRBD2. This receptor was identified in a young man who had mild COVID-19 (a few samples of this study predate the infection). Cell type and time point are not known. Input material: PBMCs or a T cell subset sorted from them (not recorded which). The CDR3 DNA follows: TGCAGTGCCAACGGGGCTAGCGGGGCCTACAATGAGCAGTTCTTC. Its translation: CSANGASGAYNEQFF.